This T cell receptor beta chain was profiled in a study of a mutant IDH1 vaccine in newly diagnosed glioma (dated by TCRdb to the early 2020s). Regarding the research as a whole: Vaccination was initiated 4-6 weeks after radiotherapy alone, or concurrently with temozolomide cycles in the chemotherapy-containing groups. The approximately 33 treated patients were 62.5% male and about 40% female, with a mean age of around 40 years. Before enrollment, most patients had been given radiochemotherapy with temozolomide as standard therapy, while the rest had received either radiotherapy alone or temozolomide alone. The week-35 safety follow-up took place at visit V12, and the week-47 end of study took place at visit V13. Peripheral blood was collected at six visits: V03 (baseline), V05, V07, V10, V12 and V13. Longitudinal TCRB deep sequencing was done for 25 to 30 treated patients, wherever samples were available for exploratory analyses. Results the study describes overall, beyond this receptor: Changes in the top peripheral T cell clonotypes picked up by TCRB sequencing did not appear to be linked to pseudoprogression. Immune responses induced by the vaccine were seen in 90% to 95% of patients across multiple MHC alleles. The authors noted that analyses of patient blood samples could not be reproduced because of sample limitations. PBMC samples for TCRB deep sequencing were selected based on availability.

In the case of this clone: No antigen is known for it. One base away there is no much larger clone; base qualities are not given.

Library method: the immunoSEQ multiplex PCR assay. The hsTCRB Kit was used according to the manufacturer's protocol to amplify rearranged TCR beta chain sequences. Sequencing of TCRB libraries was carried out on an Illumina MiSeq. Concerning the study's data processing: The kit vendor's proprietary platform handled demultiplexing, trimming and gene mapping. Here the immuneACCESS table is served through TCRdb, limited to in-frame sequences with V and J called. Missing clones are a known gap in these copies; in checked studies unresolved V genes cover under half, and the rest lacks a known reason. From that table come the V and J calls and clone size; the DNA was used to work out D and trimming. The sample contains approximately 50,000 clones, 70% to 85% of them found a single time. The ten largest clones take up 6.5% to 7.5% of the sample. V gives up 3 bases and J gives up 3 bases, and the segment between their germline ends measures 8 bases. CDR3 length: 14 amino acids, cysteine to phenylalanine. Only CDR3 DNA is held: 42 bases, read in frame from base 1. The germline V gene (reference sequence) gives CDR1 as MNHNY and CDR2 as SVGAGI.

Interpreted using the paper, the time point label stands for: week 35, safety follow-up. Each vaccine dose was 300 ug of a 20-mer mutant IDH1 peptide in Montanide, given subcutaneously with topical imiquimod. Patients were given eight vaccinations, in weeks 1, 3, 5, 7, 11, 15, 19 and 23, which matched visits V03 through V10. All donors had newly diagnosed IDH1-mutant astrocytomas of WHO grade 3 or 4 that showed loss of nuclear ATRX. The samples were drawn from NOA16, a multicentre, single-arm, open-label phase I trial in Germany that tested a mutant IDH1 peptide vaccine in humans for the first time. Genomic DNA for TCRB sequencing was extracted from EDTA blood using the DNeasy Blood and Tissue Kit.

This chain joins TRBV6-6 to TRBJ2-2, with TRBD2 perhaps the D gene, on 5 matching bases. The material sequenced was PBMCs, taken from a glioma patient whose treatment included an IDH1 peptide vaccine. This TCR was sampled from a man aged 35-49 years with glioma. The nucleotide sequence is TGTGCCAGCAGTTATCAGGAGGACACCGGGGAGCTGTTTTTT. Translated, it gives CASSYQEDTGELFF.